Here is one T cell receptor beta chain with its context. This receptor's antigen is unknown. No clone much larger than this one lies a single base away; base qualities are absent. This specimen comes from a study of cytomegalovirus exposure and HLA in healthy donors (dated by TCRdb to the late 2010s). For the wider study: According to an earlier analysis of a few hundred of the donors, roughly 180 million T cells yielded over 100 million unique TCR beta sequences and more than 250 Gb of sequence data. Alongside the repertoire data, information on donor age, sex, ethnicity and CMV serostatus was compiled. The T cell repertoires of several hundred subjects were profiled by immunosequencing and related to cytomegalovirus serostatus. Genome-wide SNP genotypes for about three fifths of the roughly 670 donors were used in a later genetic analysis, which treated that subset as a discovery cohort. The aim of the study was to test whether cataloging public T cell receptors could identify signatures of past pathogen exposure. The later analysis used no new phenotypic data to find candidate immune exposures, relying instead on TCR beta sequences and their occurrence across donors. An early release that covered around 590 HLA-typed donors contained around 330 gigabases of sequencing data and tens of millions of unique TCR sequences. Typing coverage differed by locus: A, B, C, DRB1 and DQB1 were typed in about 620-630 donors, DQA1 in about 500, DPA1 in 600 to 610, and DPB1 in around 440. All discovery cohort repertoires had been generated on a single sequencing platform. A later analysis re-examined previously published TCR beta repertoires from more than 650 donors and added high-resolution HLA genotyping to investigate patterns of TCR occurrence. In an earlier analysis of 587 of the donors, high-throughput TCR beta sequencing was used to judge whether each TCR beta V gene segment behaved as functional or pseudogenic. HLA typing included class I and class II loci at four-digit resolution. Four to six DR-DQ haplotypes were handled as single units for association and clustering, since linkage in the cohort was strong. The study combined high-throughput TCR immunosequencing, statistical association of individual TCRs with disease status, and machine learning to predict cytomegalovirus infection status. Besides the first cohort of approximately 710 subjects, a separate validation cohort made up of 120 different subjects was used. The genetic ancestry cluster associated with self-reported Caucasian donors included around four fifths of the 398 genotyped donors. Among roughly 370 genotyped donors of the cohort, an average of approximately 240,000 unique TCR beta nucleotide sequences were sequenced per donor, roughly 20% of them non-productive.

V and J are truncated by 6 bases and 4 bases respectively, leaving an intervening sequence of 13 bases. Including cysteine and phenylalanine, the CDR3 has 14 amino acids. Of the read, only the CDR3 DNA is kept; its 42 bases are in frame from base 1. The germline V gene provides CDR1 SGHAT and CDR2 FQNNGV. Results the study describes overall, beyond this receptor: The study gave a list of roughly 150 TCR beta chains associated with cytomegalovirus. Several of the top co-occurrence clusters appeared to be linked to parvovirus B19, influenza, CMV and Epstein-Barr virus, according to a later analysis. A further reported finding was that TCR beta sequences accurately predicted the HLA-A and HLA-B alleles for most subjects in the first cohort. CMV serostatus was the only immune exposure information available for the cohort. In an earlier analysis of over 550 of the donors, most TCR beta V segments were observed in productive rearrangements about 87% or about 30% of the time, broadly matching IMGT annotations. A later genetic analysis associated a missense DCLRE1C variant with V-gene and J-gene trimming of TCR beta chains, and an independent cohort replicated the association. Correlated functional status among segregating V segments might be attributable to linkage disequilibrium, but an unknown experimental factor could not be ruled out. In a later analysis, the rate of TCR association differed among HLA loci, with DRB1 alleles having the most associated TCRs and HLA-C alleles having the fewest. Only TCR beta chains were sequenced in this cohort, and the absence of alpha or paired-chain data limited detectable features. HLA typing was unavailable for some donors at each locus, so association tests used only the typed subset. According to a later genetic analysis, donors in an Asian-associated ancestry cluster had fewer N-insertions in productive TCRs than the roughly 660-donor mean. According to a later analysis, most CMV-associated TCR beta chains appeared to be HLA-restricted, and the HLA associations seemed to be driven largely by CMV exposure. The authors suggested that the approach could potentially be generalized to other disease states and immunological phenotypes. Strong co-occurrence of HLA alleles, especially DR and DQ, made assigning TCR associations to individual alleles difficult. Because the 87-base-pair reads could not distinguish some IMGT-functional V segments, including TRBV6-2 and TRBV6-3, those segments were excluded. In both the original and validation cohorts, the classifier was reported to diagnose cytomegalovirus status with high specificity and sensitivity. At a false discovery rate of 0.05, a later analysis linked under 20,000 TCR beta sequences to specific HLA alleles. In a later analysis, HLA-associated TCR beta chains were found to be more clonally expanded and to have lower generation probabilities than equally common non-associated chains. The earlier analysis of some 540 of the donors excluded 15 to 20 rarely observed V segments, including chromosome 9 orphons, because counts were too low. In vitro tests confirmed that a few of the cytomegalovirus-associated TCR beta chains recognize cytomegalovirus antigens. While some public TCRs were present in many individuals, most TCR sequences turned up only very rarely across donors. A cluster of highly shared sequence variants was judged likely to be a technical artifact of the sequencing pipeline. Sequencing depth was assumed to be roughly uniform across donors in the presence/absence analyses, though that assumption may not hold.

The cohort consisted of hundreds of healthy bone marrow donors. All cohort members were sampled while nominally healthy, although unrecorded immune exposures were likely present. The donor was CMV seronegative and was included in the group of several hundred seronegative cohort members. A peripheral blood sample was provided by each donor, and peripheral blood mononuclear cells were used for TCR beta sequencing. The Qiagen DNeasy Blood Extraction Kit was used to extract genomic DNA from the blood cell samples. The protocol used for the library was the immunoSEQ multiplex PCR assay. For the multiplex PCR, a mixture combining 60 forward primers for TCR Vbeta segments and 13 reverse primers for TCR Jbeta segments was used. The CDR3 region of rearranged TCR beta genes was amplified from genomic DNA with a multiplex PCR assay. The Illumina HiSeq System was used to sequence the amplified TCR beta libraries as 87-base-pair reads. The paper's data handling went like this. A later analysis tallied 70 million to 100 million unique TCR beta chains across the 666 repertoires, and some 12 million of those chains were shared by two or more donors. Raw reads were error-corrected and collapsed into unique sequences with a nearest-neighbor algorithm that merged closely related sequences to remove PCR and sequencing errors. Alignment of CDR3 sequences to IMGT reference sequences was used to assign V, D and J gene segments. For a sequence to be retained, at least a six-nucleotide match to both a V gene segment and a J gene segment was required. Rearrangements were classified as productive when the CDR3 lacked stop codons and remained in frame with V and J, and all other rearrangements were classified as non-productive. CDR3 was defined according to IMGT convention as the region running from the second conserved V-encoded cysteine to the conserved J-encoded phenylalanine. Sequences without an unambiguous match to a single V gene segment were excluded from the earlier analysis of 450 to 750 of the donors. An earlier analysis of 587 of the donors called V segments functional above 56.7% productive rearrangements and segregating when the between-donor standard deviation exceeded 5%. A statistical classification framework was built for diagnosing cytomegalovirus status from the catalog of TCR beta chain sequences. In a later analysis, TCR nucleotide sequences were compared against IMGT/GENE-DB human TR gene sequences so that V and J genes could be assigned. A later analysis assigned CDR3 sequences and most-parsimonious VDJ recombination scenarios with the TCRdist pipeline. In a later analysis, each TCR beta chain was defined by its CDR3 amino acid sequence together with its V-gene family, and reads lacking a unique V-gene family were excluded. To address suspected cross-contamination and a sequencing artifact, a later analysis removed over 500 highly shared, low-generation-probability nucleotide sequences. In a later analysis, a clonal expansion index was calculated for each public chain from normalized within-repertoire ranks of inferred template counts. In a later analysis, generation probabilities were computed with a VDJ recombination model fitted to out-of-frame rearrangements, and the resulting probabilities were checked against IGoR. Hypergeometric tests were used in a later analysis to score TCR-TCR, TCR-HLA and TCR-CMV co-occurrence, with a repertoire-size bias correction applied to the TCR pairs. To estimate false discovery rates, a later analysis permuted the HLA or CMV assignments 20 times. A later analysis grouped co-occurring TCRs with DBSCAN, adding TCRdist sequence similarity when clustering within HLA-allele-positive subsets. Repertoires with fewer than 30,000 or more than 120,000 public chains, plus five repertoires with anomalous nucleotide sharing, were excluded from co-occurrence clustering. Drawn from immuneACCESS, this table holds only the in-frame rearrangements with V and J called that TCRdb kept. Clones are partly lost; checked studies trace under half to an unresolved V gene and leave the rest unexplained. V and J calls and clone size come straight from that table; D and trimming were deduced from the DNA. The sample table lists around 130,000 clones, more than 65% of them with a count of one. The top ten constitute 1.5% of the sample.

This clonotype was obtained from a woman between 18 and 29 years old in good health and CMV-seronegative. The chain uses TRBV11-2 and TRBJ1-3; no D gene call is confident. The sample taken for sequencing was PBMCs. The nucleotides read TGTGCCAGCAGGGCGGCGATGAGGGGAAACACCATATATTTT. This codes for CASRAAMRGNTIYF.